This is a list of T cell receptor beta chains from one sample in a study of blood T cell repertoires in COVID-19. Produced via immunoSEQ multiplex PCR; TCRdb's table is partial and in-frame only. Of roughly 200,000 clones listed, around nine tenths are singletons. Sequenced: PBMCs or T cells enriched from blood (not recorded which). Receptors were obtained from a woman younger than 45 with acute COVID-19. The CDR3 runs from the conserved cysteine through the conserved F or W. Fields, in order: V gene, J gene, CDR3 protein.

>TRBV7-6|TRBJ2-7
CASSPFGTSGVHEQYF
>TRBV6-5|TRBJ2-3
CASSYSGTKDGDTQYF
>TRBV2|TRBJ2-7
CASRDRRTYEQYF
>TRBV5-1|TRBJ2-7
CASSLRQGGSYEQYF
>TRBV5-8|TRBJ1-6
CASRALVARGDSPLHF
>TRBV7-3|TRBJ2-1
CASSTGTGGSEQFF
>TRBV5-1|TRBJ1-1
CASSSQGADTEAFF
>TRBV4-3|TRBJ1-2
CASSQDRVGHYGYTF
>TRBV7-8|TRBJ1-1
CASSLFQGNTEAFF
>TRBV5-1|TRBJ1-1
CASSLDPGGSYEAFF
>TRBV7-2|TRBJ1-4
CASSLWGQGSEKLFF
>TRBV28|TRBJ1-2
CASRVPQGRYGYTF
>TRBV2|TRBJ1-6
CASSGGGTYNSPLHF
>TRBV27|TRBJ2-3
CASSPLGTSVTDTQYF
>TRBV5-4|TRBJ2-2
CASSLWLAGGFTGELFF
>TRBV4-3|TRBJ2-1
CASSQRTPGRDEQFF
>TRBV6-5|TRBJ2-7
CASSYRDRGTYEQYF
>TRBV2|TRBJ2-7
CASSVAYEQYF
>TRBV18|TRBJ2-1
CASSPRRGQGANEQFF
>TRBV7-7|TRBJ2-7
CASSHNPGSSYEQYF
>TRBV6-5|TRBJ1-2
CASSFGGRDYGYTF
>TRBV4-2|TRBJ1-3
CASSQPGYSGNTIYF
>TRBV25-1|TRBJ2-2
CASVAAGELFF
>TRBV6-1|TRBJ2-3
CASSEAPGLAGVDTQYF
>TRBV7-3|TRBJ1-6
CASSPGTGGNSPLHF
>TRBV6-2/TRBV6-3|TRBJ2-1
CASSSHSYNEQFF
>TRBV7-6|TRBJ1-6
CASSLDGRATNSPLHF
>TRBV10-3|TRBJ1-5
CAISEDGGMSNQPQHF
>TRBV6-1|TRBJ2-7
CASSEHYEQYF
>TRBV30|TRBJ1-6
CAWTSSYNSPLHF